The present T cell receptor beta chain was sequenced within a study of CD8 T cells in Susac syndrome. Comment on this clonotype: Its antigen is undetermined.

Peripheral blood CD8+ and CD4+ T cells were profiled by TCR beta sequencing. TEMRA cells were FACS-enriched, while CD8+ and CD4+ T cells were negatively isolated. RNA in amounts of roughly 0.5 to 1 ug was reverse transcribed with random hexamers. With immunoSEQ multiplex PCR, TCR beta CDR3 was amplified across 54 Vbeta and 13 Jbeta. MiXCR, run by TCRdb on the immunoSEQ multiplex PCR reads, gives a single entry per CDR3 protein. The sample lists over 300,000 distinct CDR3 sequences, 92% seen once, with less than 0.08% in the top ten. V gave up 3 bases and J gave up 8 bases, with 13 bases separating them. Germline V lookup: CDR1 SQVTM, CDR2 ANQGSEA. The CDR3 covers 13 residues. Whole-study results and caveats: The authors acknowledged that the study's TCR sequencing and HLA analysis involved relatively few individuals.

The chain joins TRBV29-1 to TRBJ1-4; the D gene is possibly TRBD1 (5 bases). The specimen was CD4+ T cells from PBMCs. The clonotype originates from a human donor with multiple sclerosis. The DNA of the CDR3 is TGCAGCGTTGAGGCGGCAGGGTTCGAAAAACTGTTTTTT. It is translated as CSVEAAGFEKLFF.